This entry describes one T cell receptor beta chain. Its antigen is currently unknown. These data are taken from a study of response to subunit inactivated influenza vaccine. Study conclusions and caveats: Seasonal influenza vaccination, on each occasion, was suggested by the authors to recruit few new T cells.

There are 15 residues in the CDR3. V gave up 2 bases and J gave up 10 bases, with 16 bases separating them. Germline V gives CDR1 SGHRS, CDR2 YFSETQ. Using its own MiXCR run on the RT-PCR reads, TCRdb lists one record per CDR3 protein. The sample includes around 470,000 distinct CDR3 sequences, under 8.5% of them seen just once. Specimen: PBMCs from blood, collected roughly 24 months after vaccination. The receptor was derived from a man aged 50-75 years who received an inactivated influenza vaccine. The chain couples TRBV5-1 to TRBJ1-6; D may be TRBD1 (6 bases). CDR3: CASSFGKTQGSPLHF. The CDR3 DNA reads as TGCGCCAGCAGCTTCGGGAAGACTCAGGGGTCACCCCTCCACTTT.